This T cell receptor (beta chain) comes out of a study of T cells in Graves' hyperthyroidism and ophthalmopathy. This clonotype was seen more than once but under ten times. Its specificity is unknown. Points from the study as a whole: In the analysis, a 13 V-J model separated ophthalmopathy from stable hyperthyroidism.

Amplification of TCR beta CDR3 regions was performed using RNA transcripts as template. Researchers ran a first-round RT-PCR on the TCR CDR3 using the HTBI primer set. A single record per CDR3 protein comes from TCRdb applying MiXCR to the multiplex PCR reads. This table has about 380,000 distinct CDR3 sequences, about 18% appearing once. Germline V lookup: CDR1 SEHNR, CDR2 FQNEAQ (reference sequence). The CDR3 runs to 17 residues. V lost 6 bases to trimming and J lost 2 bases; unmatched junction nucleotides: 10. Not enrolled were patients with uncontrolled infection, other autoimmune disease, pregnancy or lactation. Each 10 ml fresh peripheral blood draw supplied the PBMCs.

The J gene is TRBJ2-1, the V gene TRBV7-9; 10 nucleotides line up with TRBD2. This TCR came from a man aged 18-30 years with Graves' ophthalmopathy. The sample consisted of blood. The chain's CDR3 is CASSRDSSGGTYNEQFF. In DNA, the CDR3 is TGTGCCAGCAGTCGGGACTCTAGCGGGGGTACCTACAATGAGCAGTTCTTC.